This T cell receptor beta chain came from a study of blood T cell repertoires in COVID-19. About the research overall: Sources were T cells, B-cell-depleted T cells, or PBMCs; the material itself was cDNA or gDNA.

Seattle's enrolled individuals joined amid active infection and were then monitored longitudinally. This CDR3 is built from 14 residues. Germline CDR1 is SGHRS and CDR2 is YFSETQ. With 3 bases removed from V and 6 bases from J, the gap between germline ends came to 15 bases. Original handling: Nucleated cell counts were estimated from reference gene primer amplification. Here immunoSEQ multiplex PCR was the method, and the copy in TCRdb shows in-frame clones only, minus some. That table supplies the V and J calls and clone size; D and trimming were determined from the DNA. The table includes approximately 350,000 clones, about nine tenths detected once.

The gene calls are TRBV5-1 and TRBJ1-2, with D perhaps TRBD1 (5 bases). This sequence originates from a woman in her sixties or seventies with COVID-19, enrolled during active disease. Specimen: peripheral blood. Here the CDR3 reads CASSWVGPGDGYTF. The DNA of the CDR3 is TGCGCCAGCAGCTGGGTGGGGCCTGGCGATGGCTACACCTTC.